Sequencing of this T cell receptor (beta chain) was carried out in a study of vaccination effects on CD4 cells after COVID-19. Study-level findings and limits: In the study, convalescent patients were few, and early post-infection timepoints were absent.

Sequencing in the ViraFEST assay came after antigen-specific CD4+ T cells had been expanded with viral peptide pools, which were used to stimulate PBMC. Isolation of CD4+ T cells took place after 10 days of culture. Participants were given two doses of BNT162b2 or mRNA-1273 vaccine. Comment on this clone: What it binds is unknown.

Clones were read by immunoSEQ multiplex PCR, and TCRdb kept only the in-frame ones, dropping some. The sample shows more than 20,000 clones, 65% to 85% of them seen only once. The receptor was isolated from a human donor who received a COVID-19 vaccine. The material was CD4+ T cells from PBMCs cultured with HCoV-229E spike peptides, obtained after COVID-19 vaccination.

The CDR3 reads CASGDRGPDTEAFF. DNA for the CDR3: TGTGCCAGCGGGGACAGGGGGCCGGACACTGAAGCTTTCTTT. The genes are TRBV6-5 and TRBJ1-1; 12 bases map to TRBD1. Trimming removed 8 bases from V and 3 bases from J; junction bases left unmatched: 4. The CDR3 covers 14 residues. Germline V gene sequence: CDR1 MNHEY, CDR2 SVGAGI.